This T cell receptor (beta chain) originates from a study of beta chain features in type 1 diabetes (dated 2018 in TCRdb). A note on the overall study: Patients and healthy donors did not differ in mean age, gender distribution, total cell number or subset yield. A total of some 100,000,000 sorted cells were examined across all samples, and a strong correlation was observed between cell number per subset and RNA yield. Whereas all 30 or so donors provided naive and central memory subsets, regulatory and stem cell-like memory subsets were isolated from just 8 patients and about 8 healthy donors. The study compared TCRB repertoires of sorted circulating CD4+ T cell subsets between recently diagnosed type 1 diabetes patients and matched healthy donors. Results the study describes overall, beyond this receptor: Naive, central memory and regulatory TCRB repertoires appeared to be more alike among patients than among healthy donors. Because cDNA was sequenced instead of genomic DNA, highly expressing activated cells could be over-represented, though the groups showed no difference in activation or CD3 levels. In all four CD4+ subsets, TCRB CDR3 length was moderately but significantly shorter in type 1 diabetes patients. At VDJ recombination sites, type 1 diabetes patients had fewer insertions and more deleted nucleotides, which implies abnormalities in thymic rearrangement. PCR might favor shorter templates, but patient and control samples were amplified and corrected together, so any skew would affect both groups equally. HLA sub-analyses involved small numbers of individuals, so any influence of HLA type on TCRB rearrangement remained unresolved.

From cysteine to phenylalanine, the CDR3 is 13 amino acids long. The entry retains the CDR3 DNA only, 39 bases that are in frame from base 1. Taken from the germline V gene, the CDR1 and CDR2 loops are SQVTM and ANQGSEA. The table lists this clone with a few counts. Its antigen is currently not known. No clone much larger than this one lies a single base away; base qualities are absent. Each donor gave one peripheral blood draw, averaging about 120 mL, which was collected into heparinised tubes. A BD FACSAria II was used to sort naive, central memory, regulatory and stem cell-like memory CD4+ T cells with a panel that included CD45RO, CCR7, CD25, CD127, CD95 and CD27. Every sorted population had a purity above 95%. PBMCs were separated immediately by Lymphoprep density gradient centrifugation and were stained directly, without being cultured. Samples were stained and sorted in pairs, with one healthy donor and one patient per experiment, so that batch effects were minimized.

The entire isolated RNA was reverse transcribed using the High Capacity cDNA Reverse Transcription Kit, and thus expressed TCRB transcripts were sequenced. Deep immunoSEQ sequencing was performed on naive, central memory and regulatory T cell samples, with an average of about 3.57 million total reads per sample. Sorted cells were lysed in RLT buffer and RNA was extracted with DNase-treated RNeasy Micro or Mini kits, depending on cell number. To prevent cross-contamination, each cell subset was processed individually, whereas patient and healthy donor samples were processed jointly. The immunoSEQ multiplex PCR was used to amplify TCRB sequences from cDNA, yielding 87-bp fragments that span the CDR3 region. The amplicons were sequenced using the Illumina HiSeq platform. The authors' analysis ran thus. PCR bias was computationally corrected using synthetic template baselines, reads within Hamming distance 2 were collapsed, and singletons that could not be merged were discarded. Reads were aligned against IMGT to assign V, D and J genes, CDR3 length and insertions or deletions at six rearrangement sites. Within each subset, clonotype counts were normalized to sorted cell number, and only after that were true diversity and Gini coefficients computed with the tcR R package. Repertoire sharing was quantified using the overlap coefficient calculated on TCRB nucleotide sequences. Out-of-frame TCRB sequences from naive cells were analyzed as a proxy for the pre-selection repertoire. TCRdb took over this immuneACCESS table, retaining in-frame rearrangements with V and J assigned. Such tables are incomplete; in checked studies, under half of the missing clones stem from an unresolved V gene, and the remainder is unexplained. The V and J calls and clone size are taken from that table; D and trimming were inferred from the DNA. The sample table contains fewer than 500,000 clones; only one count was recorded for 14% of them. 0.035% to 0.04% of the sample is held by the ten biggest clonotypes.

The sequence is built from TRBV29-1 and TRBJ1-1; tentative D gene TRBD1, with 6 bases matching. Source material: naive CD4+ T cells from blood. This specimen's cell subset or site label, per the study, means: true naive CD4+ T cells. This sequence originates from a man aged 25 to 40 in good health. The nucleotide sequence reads TGCGCGACAGGCCTAGGTGGATGGACTGAAGCTTTCTTT. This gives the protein CATGLGGWTEAFF.